Following are 30 T cell receptor beta chains from one sample sequenced in a study of OX40 agonist ivuxolimab in advanced cancers. Assay used: immunoSEQ multiplex PCR; TCRdb lists only in-frame clones, some missing. Of 65,000 to 90,000 clones listed, about 90% are singletons. The material was CD4+ or CD8+ T cells sorted from blood, obtained in a trial of the OX40 agonist ivuxolimab. The receptors derive from an adult with an advanced solid tumor such as melanoma, head and neck, liver or kidney cancer.

This clone was picked up one time. The rearrangement links TRBV6-6 to TRBJ2-1; TRBD2 agrees at 10 bases. The CDR3 is 15 amino acids. V shed 6 bases and J 3 bases; nucleotides not matched to a gene: 5. The V gene's germline CDR1 is MNHNY and CDR2 SVGAGI (reference sequence). The CDR3 DNA sequence: TGTGCCAGCAGCAGGACTAGCGGCAGCTACAATGAGCAGTTCTTC. This gives the protein CASSRTSGSYNEQFF.

The rearrangement joins TRBV27 to TRBJ2-4; D possibly corresponds to TRBD1 (5 bases). Trimming shortened V by 0 bases and J by 7 bases, and 13 bases separated the two germline ends. Germline values: CDR1 MNHEY, CDR2 SMNVEV (reference sequence). The CDR3 consists of 15 residues. CDR3 coding DNA: TGTGCCAGCAGTTTATCCCCTGCAGGGTGGAACATTCAGTACTTC. It yields the protein CASSLSPAGWNIQYF.

V gene TRBV18 combines with J gene TRBJ1-1; tentatively, D is TRBD1 (6 bases). The CDR3 totals 14 residues. V gave up 5 bases and J gave up 3 bases, with 13 bases separating them. Germline lookup yields CDR1 KGHSH and CDR2 LQKENI. The DNA for the CDR3 is TGTGCCAGCTCATCTAGGGGGGGCGACACTGAAGCTTTCTTT. Translated: CASSSRGGDTEAFF.

V gene TRBV2 combines with J gene TRBJ1-2; no firm D call. Looked up from germline, CDR1 is SNHLY and CDR2 is FYNNEI. V lost 3 bases and J lost 1, with 6 bases in between. The CDR3 runs to 13 residues. DNA for the CDR3: TGTGCCAGCAGTGATCTGATTAACTATGGCTACACCTTC. Amino acids: CASSDLINYGYTF.

This rearrangement joins TRBV7-9 to TRBJ2-7, with TRBD2 matching over 12 bases. CDR3 length equals 15 residues. CDR1 is SEHNR and CDR2 is FQNEAQ in the germline V gene (reference sequence). V gave up 5 bases and J gave up 2 bases; unmatched junction bases: 4. The CDR3: CASSPRLAGAYEQYF. In DNA form, the CDR3 reads TGTGCCAGCAGCCCGCGACTAGCGGGAGCCTACGAGCAGTACTTC.

The rearrangement links TRBV18 to TRBJ1-1; tentative D call: TRBD1 (6 bases). CDR1 KGHSH and CDR2 LQKENI come from the germline V gene. V was pared by 6 bases and J by 11 bases, with 19 bases between. The CDR3 is 13 residues long. CDR3 DNA sequence: TGTGCCAGCTCTCAAGCCGGGGGCAGAGAGGCTTTCTTT. It codes for CASSQAGGREAFF.

This chain connects TRBV5-4 to TRBJ2-3, with D perhaps TRBD2 (6 bases). Germline CDR1 is SGHNT and CDR2 is YYREEE (reference sequence). The CDR3 extends over 14 amino acids. V was pared by 9 bases and J by 4 bases, with 18 bases between. The CDR3 reads CATRVGGVADTQYF. CDR3 DNA sequence: TGTGCCACCAGAGTGGGCGGGGTCGCAGATACGCAGTATTTT.

This chain connects TRBV5-4 to TRBJ2-3; D is unresolved. This CDR3 region has 11 residues. Germline V gives CDR1 SGHNT, CDR2 YYREEE (reference sequence). V lost 2 bases and J lost 5, with 3 bases in between. CDR3 nucleotides: TGTGCCAGCAGCTTCGGAGATACGCAGTATTTT. The encoded protein is CASSFGDTQYF.

The V and J genes are TRBV5-1 and TRBJ2-7; D may be TRBD1 (6 bases). CDR1 is SGHRS, CDR2 YFSETQ, per germline. The CDR3 totals 17 residues. Trimming took 4 bases from V and 3 from J, leaving 23 bases between them. The CDR3 loop reads CASSPDRSSLLVYEQYF. The CDR3 DNA is TGCGCCAGCAGCCCCGACAGGTCATCCCTTCTAGTCTACGAGCAGTACTTC.

The chain is built from TRBV29-1 and TRBJ2-1; 10 bases are a match to TRBD2. Germline lookup yields CDR1 SQVTM and CDR2 ANQGSEA. This CDR3 contains 19 residues. V was clipped by 7 bases and J by 2 bases; unmatched bases: 20. The CDR3 DNA follows: TGCAGCGCCAGGCGGCTCCCCCTCCTAGCGGGAGTTACCTACAATGAGCAGTTCTTC. It specifies CSARRLPLLAGVTYNEQFF.

The chain is built from TRBV6-1 and TRBJ2-3; no reliable D call. Trimming shortened V by 1 base and J by 0 bases, and 8 bases separated the two germline ends. From germline, CDR1 is MNHNS and CDR2 SASEGT. The CDR3 has 15 amino acids. In DNA, the CDR3 is TGTGCCAGCAGTGAAGAGGTACGGAGCACAGATACGCAGTATTTT. This encodes CASSEEVRSTDTQYF.

The chain has TRBV2 and TRBJ2-1, with 9 bases identical to TRBD2. J was trimmed by 8 bases and V by 1 base; bases with no gene match: 6. CDR3 size: 15 residues. Germline V gives CDR1 SNHLY, CDR2 FYNNEI. The CDR3 DNA sequence: TGTGCCAGCAGTGAAGAAGCGGGAGGCTTTTATGAGCAGTTCTTC. Its protein product is CASSEEAGGFYEQFF.

This chain links TRBV19 with TRBJ1-1; no firm D call. CDR3 length equals 14 residues. Germline CDR1 reads LNHDA; CDR2 reads SQIVND (reference sequence). V gave up 8 bases and J gave up 4 bases, with 17 bases separating them. CDR3 in DNA: TGTGCCAGTGGACCGGGCCACTTAATCACTGAAGCTTTCTTT. The encoded protein is CASGPGHLITEAFF.

This clone occurred a few times. The chain carries TRBV27 and TRBJ1-2; D is uncertain. Germline V gene sequence: CDR1 MNHEY, CDR2 SMNVEV (reference sequence). The V and J ends lost 4 bases and 7 bases respectively, with 13 bases between them. This CDR3 region has 13 residues. CDR3 residues: CASSSGGVRGYTF. The CDR3 DNA reads TGTGCCAGCAGTTCCGGCGGGGTACGTGGCTACACCTTC.

The chain's CDR3 is CASSLDSSSPLHF. CDR3 sequence (DNA): TGTGCCAGCAGTTTGGACAGTAGTTCACCCCTCCACTTT. The chain couples TRBV27 to TRBJ1-6; D is possibly TRBD1 (6 bases). Trimming cost V 3 bases and J 9 bases, with 9 bases left between them. This CDR3 has 13 amino acids. Germline loops: CDR1 MNHEY, CDR2 SMNVEV (reference sequence).

The CDR3 DNA is TGTGCCTGGAGAAGGACAGGGGGCCATGGGGCTTTCTTT. This codes for CAWRRTGGHGAFF. This chain joins TRBV30 and TRBJ1-1; 11 bases align to TRBD1. V shed 3 bases, J shed 11 bases, and the junction held 8 bases outside the gene matches. The CDR3 is 13 residues long. Germline CDR1 GTSNPN, CDR2 SVGIG (reference sequence). Full variable domain (missing parts from reference TRBV30 and TRBJ1-1): SQTIHQWPATLVQPVGSPLSLECTVEGTSNPNLYWYRQAAGRGLQLLFYSVGIGQISSEVPQNLSASRPQDRQFILSSKKLLLSDSGFYLCAWRRTGGHGAFFGQGTRLTVV.

This chain joins TRBV15 and TRBJ1-4, with a tentative D call TRBD1 (6 bases). CDR1 and CDR2 (germline): LNHNV, YYDKDF (reference sequence). CDR3 length: 14 amino acids. The germline V and J ends were trimmed by 3 bases and 8 bases, with 13 bases remaining between them. The CDR3: CATSRGTLGEKLFF. CDR3 DNA sequence: TGTGCCACCAGCAGGGGGACATTGGGGGAAAAACTGTTTTTT. The variable domain in full, with the rest retrieved from reference TRBV15 and TRBJ1-4, is DAMVIQNPRYQVTQFGKPVTLSCSQTLNHNVMYWYQQKSSQAPKLLFHYYDKDFNNEADTPDNFQSRRPNTSFCFLDIRSPGLGDTAMYLCATSRGTLGEKLFFGSGTQLSVL.

This clone has just one count. The chain recombines TRBV6-6 with TRBJ1-2; tentative D call: TRBD1 (6 bases). Germline V gene lookup returns CDR1 MNHNY and CDR2 SVGAGI (reference sequence). V dropped 5 bases and J dropped 4 bases, with 11 bases sitting between them. The CDR3 has 13 residues. Here the CDR3 DNA reads TGTGCCAGCAGTCCAGGGGAGAGCTATGGCTACACCTTC. Amino acid sequence: CASSPGESYGYTF.

This chain links TRBV27 with TRBJ2-3; 15 bases map to TRBD2. The germline CDR1 and CDR2 sequences are MNHEY and SMNVEV (reference sequence). Trimming took 6 bases from V and 0 from J; bases not matched to a gene: 10. The CDR3 extends over 19 amino acids. CDR3 region: CASSSSGLAGGLSTDTQYF. The CDR3 DNA sequence: TGTGCCAGCAGCTCTTCGGGACTAGCGGGGGGACTCAGCACAGATACGCAGTATTTT.

The J gene is TRBJ2-7, the V gene TRBV28; the D gene is possibly TRBD2 (5 bases). CDR1 MDHEN and CDR2 SYDVKM come from the germline V gene. Trimming stripped 6 bases from V and 1 base from J, with 10 bases between. The CDR3 extends over 13 amino acids. DNA for the CDR3: TGTGCCAGCAGCCCCCCGGGGTCCTACGAGCAGTACTTC. Amino acids: CASSPPGSYEQYF.

This rearrangement joins TRBV4-1 to TRBJ1-5, with D tentatively TRBD1 (5 bases). Trimming took off 1 base at V and 4 bases at J, with 8 bases between the two ends. CDR1 and CDR2 (germline): MGHRA, YSYEKL. The CDR3 has 14 amino acids. CDR3: CASSQAGTNQPQHF. The CDR3 nucleotides are TGCGCCAGCAGCCAAGCTGGGACGAATCAGCCCCAGCATTTT.

In its sample, this clone was seen a few times. This CDR3 reads CASSYSSGAGNYGYTF. The CDR3 DNA is TGTGCCAGCAGTTACTCTTCGGGGGCCGGTAACTATGGCTACACCTTC. The chain joins TRBV6-5 to TRBJ1-2; TRBD1 might be the D (6 bases). With 0 bases removed from V and 1 base from J, the gap between germline ends came to 12 bases. This CDR3 region has 16 residues. Germline CDR1 and CDR2: MNHEY and SVGAGI.

The chain links TRBV5-6 to TRBJ1-2; a possible D gene is TRBD1 (5 bases). Per the germline V gene, CDR1 is SGHDT and CDR2 is YYEEEE. The germline V and J ends were trimmed by 3 bases and 2 bases, with 14 bases remaining between them. The length of the CDR3 is 15 residues. The CDR3 region is CASSWNPRDNYGYTF. The CDR3, as DNA: TGTGCCAGCAGCTGGAATCCCCGGGACAACTATGGCTACACCTTC.

J is TRBJ2-3 and V is TRBV15; 7 bases map to TRBD2. V dropped 3 bases and J dropped 2; count of bases not matched to a gene: 8. Germline values: CDR1 LNHNV, CDR2 YYDKDF (reference sequence). The CDR3 has 16 amino acids. The CDR3 DNA is TGTGCCACCAGCAGGGGTAGACTAGCAGCCACAGATACGCAGTATTTT. It specifies CATSRGRLAATDTQYF.

J is TRBJ1-1 and V is TRBV5-1, with TRBD1 as a possible D gene (5 bases). Germline CDR1 is SGHRS and CDR2 is YFSETQ. The V and J ends lost 0 bases and 4 bases respectively, with 13 bases between them. The CDR3 runs 15 residues. CDR3 sequence: CASSLVAREGTEAFF. Written as DNA, the CDR3 is TGCGCCAGCAGCTTGGTCGCCAGGGAGGGCACTGAAGCTTTCTTT. The full variable domain, with the rest looked up from reference TRBV5-1 and TRBJ1-1, is KAGVTQTPRYLIKTRGQQVTLSCSPISGHRSVSWYQQTPGQGLQFLFEYFSETQRNKGNFPGRFSGRQFSNSRSEMNVSTLELGDSALYLCASSLVAREGTEAFFGQGTRLTVV.

This clone was observed a single time. CDR3 amino acids: CASSPRASGTDTQYF. The CDR3 nucleotides are TGTGCCAGCAGCCCGAGGGCTAGCGGCACAGATACGCAGTATTTT. This rearrangement joins TRBV7-6 to TRBJ2-3, with a weak D call TRBD2 (6 bases). Germline CDR1 SGHVS, CDR2 FNYEAQ. This CDR3 spans 15 amino acids. Trimming pared 5 bases from V and 1 base from J, leaving 13 bases between.

The V call is TRBV5-4, the J call TRBJ2-5, with a tentative D call TRBD1 (6 bases). Trimming pared 3 bases from V and 7 bases from J, leaving 16 bases between. CDR3 length: 14 amino acids. From germline, CDR1 is SGHNT and CDR2 YYREEE (reference sequence). The CDR3 DNA follows: TGTGCCAGCAGCTCCGGACAGAGCCAGGGGACCCAGTACTTC. The encoded protein is CASSSGQSQGTQYF. Full variable domain (outside the CDR3, taken from reference TRBV5-4 and TRBJ2-5): ETGVTQSPTHLIKTRGQQVTLRCSSQSGHNTVSWYQQALGQGPQFIFQYYREEENGRGNFPPRFSGLQFPNYSSELNVNALELDDSALYLCASSSGQSQGTQYFGPGTRLLVL.

V gene TRBV30 combines with J gene TRBJ1-1, with 9 bases fitting TRBD1. The CDR3 spans 11 residues. Losses at the gene ends were 5 bases for V and 8 bases for J; bases not matched to a gene: 3. CDR1 is GTSNPN and CDR2 is SVGIG in the germline V gene (reference sequence). CDR3 nucleotides: TGTGCCTGGTCGGGACAGGGAGAAGCTTTCTTT. This codes for CAWSGQGEAFF.

This clone has only one observation. The V and J genes are TRBV6-5 and TRBJ2-7; D uncertain. Germline CDR1 is MNHEY and CDR2 is SVGAGI. V gave up 5 bases and J gave up 7 bases, with 12 bases separating them. The CDR3 is made up of 12 amino acids. Here the CDR3 DNA reads TGTGCCAGCAGTGAAGCAGAGTGGGAGCAGTACTTC. Its translation: CASSEAEWEQYF.

This clone was counted a few times. The chain joins TRBV14 to TRBJ2-3, with no clear D. This CDR3 is 12 amino acids long. The germline V and J ends were trimmed by 3 bases and 8 bases, with 9 bases remaining between them. Germline V gene data show CDR1 as SGHDN and CDR2 as FVKESK. The CDR3 spells CASSQVGRTQYF. The DNA of the CDR3 is TGTGCCAGCAGCCAGGTTGGCCGTACGCAGTATTTT.